This T cell receptor (beta chain) comes out of a study of T-cell memory formation after mild COVID-19 listed by TCRdb under 2021. In the study overall: TCR sequence clusters from the two donors were found to be largely donor specific. T-cell clones expanding and contracting after mild COVID-19 in a couple of donors were tracked by longitudinal TCRalpha and TCRbeta repertoire sequencing. The cohort was made up of two young adult volunteers, one female and one male, who were previously healthy. Here is what the overall study found, with its caveats: Some responding clones were found in pre-infection memory, which suggests that pre-existing cross-reactive memory T cells took part in the SARS-CoV-2 response. SARS-CoV-2 specificity of the second-wave clones peaking on day 37 was not confirmed. Balanced CD4/CD8 phenotypes were observed for clones contracting from day 15 to 85, whereas a bias towards CD4+ was observed for a second wave of clones expanding from day 15 to 37. Only two mild cases were covered by the study, and larger cohorts that include severe cases with pre-infection samples were considered necessary. Contracting CD4+ clones were found mainly in CM and EM memory subsets, while CD8+ clones were enriched in EMRA.

PBMCs were isolated by Ficoll-Paque density gradient centrifugation. From a lookup of the germline V gene (reference sequence), CDR1 and CDR2 are LNHNV and YYDKDF. Deletion took 5 bases off V and 3 bases off J, with a span of 9 bases between the germline ends. The CDR3 has 13 amino acids, counting the end cysteine and phenylalanine. The entry retains the CDR3 DNA only, 39 bases that are in frame from base 1. This clonotype was seen more than once but under ten times. Its recognized antigen is unknown. No base-level quality is on record; no much larger clone is a single base apart. Sequencing instrument: Illumina NovaSeq 6000. Using 5'RACE with constant-segment primers, TCRalpha and TCRbeta cDNA libraries were constructed, with sample barcodes and unique molecular identifiers added in the process. Trizol reagent was used to extract RNA from every sample. Libraries were amplified in two PCR steps, with a second sample barcode and Illumina TruSeq adapters added in the second step. Libraries were sequenced on an Illumina NovaSeq with 2 x 150 bp paired-end reads. In the source study's methods: The reads were demultiplexed and collapsed into UMI-guided consensus sequences using migec v1.2.7. Using mixcr v2.1.11, UMI consensuses were aligned to TRA and TRB V and J templates and then assembled into clonotypes. Clonotypes were classified as expanded or contracted when called significant by both edgeR and NoisET, with noise models trained on biological replicates. For edgeR calls, the cutoffs were a false discovery rate-adjusted p below 0.01 and a log2 fold-change threshold of 1. As an exploratory analysis of dynamics, max-normalized trajectories of the 1000 most abundant clonotypes were examined with PCA combined with hierarchical clustering. Separately sequenced CD4+ and CD8+ repertoires were used to assign a CD4 or CD8 phenotype to each responding clone. Through fastp at Q25 and MiXCR, TCRdb rebuilt clones from the public reads, retaining in-frame beta chains. Rows are unified per CDR3 protein, each entry keeping the most common DNA and genes. In this record, the V and J calls reflect TCRdb's handling and not the investigators' own analysis. For this sample there are more than 300,000 distinct CDR3 sequences; roughly an eighth appear just once. The ten largest clones capture about 24% of the sample.

This receptor was identified in a man between 18 and 35 years old who had mild COVID-19 (a few samples of this study predate the infection). The sample titles of this study are shuffled in the database, so cell type and time point are left out; the donor was told from shared clones. Sequencing input: PBMCs or a T cell subset sorted from them (not recorded which). The rearranged segments are TRBV15 and TRBJ2-3; the D gene is tentatively TRBD1 or TRBD2, each matching 7 bases. The nucleotides are TGTGCCACCAGCCAGGGGGGGACAGATACGCAGTATTTT. Its protein product is CATSQGGTDTQYF.